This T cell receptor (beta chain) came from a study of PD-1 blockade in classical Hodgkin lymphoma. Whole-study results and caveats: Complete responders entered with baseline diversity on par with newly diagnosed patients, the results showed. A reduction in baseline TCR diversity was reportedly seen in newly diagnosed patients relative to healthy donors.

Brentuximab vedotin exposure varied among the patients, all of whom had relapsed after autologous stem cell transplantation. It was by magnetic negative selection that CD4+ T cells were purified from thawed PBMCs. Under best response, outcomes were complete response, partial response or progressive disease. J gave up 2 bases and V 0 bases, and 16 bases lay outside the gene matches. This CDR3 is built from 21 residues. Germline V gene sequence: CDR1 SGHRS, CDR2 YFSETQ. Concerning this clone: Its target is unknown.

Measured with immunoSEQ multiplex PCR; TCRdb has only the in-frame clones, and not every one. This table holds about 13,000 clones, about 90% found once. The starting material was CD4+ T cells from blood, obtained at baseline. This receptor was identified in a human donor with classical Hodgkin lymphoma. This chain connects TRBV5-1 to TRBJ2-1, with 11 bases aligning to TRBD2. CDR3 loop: CASSLANTLAGARWAYNEQFF. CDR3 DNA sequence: TGCGCCAGCAGCTTGGCGAATACACTAGCGGGAGCTCGGTGGGCCTACAATGAGCAGTTCTTC. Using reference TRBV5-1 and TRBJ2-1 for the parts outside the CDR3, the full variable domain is KAGVTQTPRYLIKTRGQQVTLSCSPISGHRSVSWYQQTPGQGLQFLFEYFSETQRNKGNFPGRFSGRQFSNSRSEMNVSTLELGDSALYLCASSLANTLAGARWAYNEQFFGPGTRLTVL.